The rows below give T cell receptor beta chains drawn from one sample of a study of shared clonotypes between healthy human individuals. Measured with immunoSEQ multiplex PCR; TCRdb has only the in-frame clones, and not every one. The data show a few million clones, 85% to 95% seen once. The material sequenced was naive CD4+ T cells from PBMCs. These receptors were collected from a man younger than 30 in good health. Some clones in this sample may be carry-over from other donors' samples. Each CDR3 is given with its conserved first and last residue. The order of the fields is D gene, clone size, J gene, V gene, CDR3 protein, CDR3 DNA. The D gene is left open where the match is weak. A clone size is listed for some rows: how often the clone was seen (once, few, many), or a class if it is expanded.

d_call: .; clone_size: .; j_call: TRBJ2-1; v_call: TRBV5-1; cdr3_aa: CASTFIPPEQFF; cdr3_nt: TGCGCCAGCACCTTCATACCCCCCGAGCAGTTCTTC
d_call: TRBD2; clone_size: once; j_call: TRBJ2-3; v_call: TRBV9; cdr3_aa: CASSTLGGADTQYF; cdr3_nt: TGTGCCAGCAGCACCCTGGGAGGGGCGGATACGCAGTATTTT
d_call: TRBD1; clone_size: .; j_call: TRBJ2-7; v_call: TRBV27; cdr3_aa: CASSLRQGQYEQYF; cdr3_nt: TGTGCCAGCAGCCTAAGACAGGGGCAATACGAGCAGTACTTC
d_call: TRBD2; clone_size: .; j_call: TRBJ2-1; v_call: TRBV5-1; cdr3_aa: CASSLGSGTLNEQFF; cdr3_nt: TGCGCCAGCAGCTTAGGTAGCGGGACCCTGAATGAGCAGTTCTTC
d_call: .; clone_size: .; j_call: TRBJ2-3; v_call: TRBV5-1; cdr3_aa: CASSLWQASTDTQYF; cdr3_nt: TGCGCCAGCAGCTTGTGGCAGGCTAGCACAGATACGCAGTATTTT
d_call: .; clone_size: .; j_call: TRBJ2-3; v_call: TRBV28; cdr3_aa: CASSFGSLSTDTQYF; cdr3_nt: TGTGCCAGCAGTTTCGGGTCGCTTAGCACAGATACGCAGTATTTT
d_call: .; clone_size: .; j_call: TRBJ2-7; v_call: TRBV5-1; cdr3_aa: CASSSTASYSYEQYF; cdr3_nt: TGCGCCAGCAGCTCCACGGCCAGTTACTCCTACGAGCAGTACTTC
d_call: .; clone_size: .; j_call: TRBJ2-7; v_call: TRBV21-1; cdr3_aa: CASSKAGGVASYYEQYF; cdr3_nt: TGTGCCAGCAGCAAAGCTGGGGGAGTAGCCTCCTACTACGAGCAGTACTTC
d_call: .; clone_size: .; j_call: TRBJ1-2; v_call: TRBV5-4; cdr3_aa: CASSNRSFRGYGYTF; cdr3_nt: TGTGCCAGCAGCAATAGATCTTTTCGGGGCTATGGCTACACCTTC
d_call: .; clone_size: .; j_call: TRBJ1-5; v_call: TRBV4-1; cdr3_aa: CASSQVFGFSGFQPQHF; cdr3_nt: TGCGCCAGCAGCCAAGTTTTCGGGTTTTCGGGCTTTCAGCCCCAGCATTTT
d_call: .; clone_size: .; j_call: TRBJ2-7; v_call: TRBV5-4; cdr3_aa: CASSLQVRSSYEQYF; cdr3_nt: TGTGCCAGCAGCTTGCAGGTCCGGAGCTCCTACGAGCAGTACTTC
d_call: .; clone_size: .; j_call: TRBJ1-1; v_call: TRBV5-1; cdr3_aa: CASSSSLRNTEAFF; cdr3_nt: TGCGCCAGCAGCTCAAGCCTTAGGAACACTGAAGCTTTCTTT
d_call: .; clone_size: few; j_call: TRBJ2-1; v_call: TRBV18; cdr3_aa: CASSLMGNEQFF; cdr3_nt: TGTGCCAGCTCACTCATGGGGAATGAGCAGTTCTTC
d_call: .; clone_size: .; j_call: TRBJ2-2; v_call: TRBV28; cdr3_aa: CASSFQGRGPTGELFF; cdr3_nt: TGTGCCAGCAGTTTTCAGGGCAGGGGACCTACCGGGGAGCTGTTTTTT
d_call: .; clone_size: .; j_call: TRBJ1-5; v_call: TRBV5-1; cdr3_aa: CASSPGAGRSGDQPQHF; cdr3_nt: TGCGCCAGCAGCCCGGGGGCAGGCCGATCCGGGGACCAGCCCCAGCATTTT
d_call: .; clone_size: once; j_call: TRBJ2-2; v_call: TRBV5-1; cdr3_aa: CASSLGLNTGELFF; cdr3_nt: TGCGCCAGCAGCTTGGGGCTAAACACCGGGGAGCTGTTTTTT